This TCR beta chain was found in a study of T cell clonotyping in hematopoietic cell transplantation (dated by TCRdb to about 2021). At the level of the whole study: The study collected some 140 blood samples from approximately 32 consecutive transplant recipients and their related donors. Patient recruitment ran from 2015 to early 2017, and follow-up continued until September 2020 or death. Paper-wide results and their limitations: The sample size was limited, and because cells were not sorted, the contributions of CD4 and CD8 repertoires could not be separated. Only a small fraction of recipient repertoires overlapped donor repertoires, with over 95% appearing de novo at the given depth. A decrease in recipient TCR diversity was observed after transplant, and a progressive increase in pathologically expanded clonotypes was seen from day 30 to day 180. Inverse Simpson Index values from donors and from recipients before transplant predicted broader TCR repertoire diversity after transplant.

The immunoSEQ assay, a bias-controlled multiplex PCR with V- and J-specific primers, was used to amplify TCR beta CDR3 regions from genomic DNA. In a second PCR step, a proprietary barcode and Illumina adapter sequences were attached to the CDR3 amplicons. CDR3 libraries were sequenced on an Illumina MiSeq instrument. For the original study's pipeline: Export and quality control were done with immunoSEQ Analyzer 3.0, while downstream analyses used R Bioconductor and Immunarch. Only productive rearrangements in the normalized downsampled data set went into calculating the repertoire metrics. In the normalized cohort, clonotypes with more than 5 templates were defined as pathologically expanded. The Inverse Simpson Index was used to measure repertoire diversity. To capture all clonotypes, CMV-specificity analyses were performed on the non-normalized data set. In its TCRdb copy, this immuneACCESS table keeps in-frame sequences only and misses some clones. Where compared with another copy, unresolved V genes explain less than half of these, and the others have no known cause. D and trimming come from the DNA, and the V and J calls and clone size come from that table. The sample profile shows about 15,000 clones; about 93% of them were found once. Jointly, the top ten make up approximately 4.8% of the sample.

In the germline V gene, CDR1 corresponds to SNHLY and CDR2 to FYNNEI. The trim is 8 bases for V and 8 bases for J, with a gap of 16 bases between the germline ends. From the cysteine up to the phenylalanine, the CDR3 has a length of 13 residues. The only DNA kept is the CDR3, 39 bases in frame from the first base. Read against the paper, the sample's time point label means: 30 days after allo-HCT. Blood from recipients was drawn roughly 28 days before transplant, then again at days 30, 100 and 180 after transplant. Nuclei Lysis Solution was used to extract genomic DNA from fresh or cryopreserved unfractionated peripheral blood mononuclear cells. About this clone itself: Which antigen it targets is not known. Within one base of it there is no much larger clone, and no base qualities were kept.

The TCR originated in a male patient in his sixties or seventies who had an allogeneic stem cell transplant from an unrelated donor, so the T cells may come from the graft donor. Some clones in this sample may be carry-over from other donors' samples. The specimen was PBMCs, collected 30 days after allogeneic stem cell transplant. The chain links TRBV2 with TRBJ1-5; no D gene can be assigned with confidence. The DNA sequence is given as TGTGCCAGCTTAGGGCCCACCTACGAGCCCCAGCATTTT. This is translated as CASLGPTYEPQHF.